This entry lists 11 T cell receptor beta chains sequenced from one sample in a study of cytomegalovirus exposure and HLA in healthy donors. Method: immunoSEQ multiplex PCR; TCRdb's copy keeps in-frame clones and lacks some. The sample contains 200,000 to 250,000 clones, more than 75% of which appear only once. The specimen sequenced was PBMCs. The receptors were sampled from a young woman in good health and CMV-seropositive.

V usage is TRBV4-1 and J usage is TRBJ2-1; tentative D call: TRBD1 (5 bases). CDR3 length: 12 residues. CDR1 is MGHRA and CDR2 is YSYEKL in the germline V gene. The germline V and J ends were trimmed by 0 bases and 10 bases, with 7 bases remaining between them. In DNA, the CDR3 is TGCGCCAGCAGCCAAGAGTACAGGGAGCAGTTCTTC. This encodes CASSQEYREQFF.

This clone was recorded only once. This chain connects TRBV30 to TRBJ1-1, with 8 bases matching TRBD1. V was clipped by 2 bases and J by 0 bases; unmatched bases: 5. Germline V lookup: CDR1 GTSNPN, CDR2 SVGIG (reference sequence). The CDR3 length is 15 residues. For the CDR3, the DNA is TGTGCCTGGAGTTTCTTGACAGGGGTGAACACTGAAGCTTTCTTT. This gives the protein CAWSFLTGVNTEAFF. Full variable domain (rest looked up from reference TRBV30 and TRBJ1-1): SQTIHQWPATLVQPVGSPLSLECTVEGTSNPNLYWYRQAAGRGLQLLFYSVGIGQISSEVPQNLSASRPQDRQFILSSKKLLLSDSGFYLCAWSFLTGVNTEAFFGQGTRLTVV.

The chain links TRBV29-1 to TRBJ2-7, with TRBD2 identical over 11 bases. The germline V gene has CDR1 SQVTM and CDR2 ANQGSEA. The CDR3 totals 15 residues. With V trimmed by 4 bases and J by 3 bases, 8 bases remained unmatched. CDR3 sequence (DNA): TGCAGCGTTGTTCTAGCGGGAGGAAACCTCTACGAGCAGTACTTC. It specifies CSVVLAGGNLYEQYF.

V and J are TRBV29-1 and TRBJ2-3, with 10 bases matching TRBD2. The CDR3 spans 16 residues. Per the germline V gene, CDR1 is SQVTM and CDR2 is ANQGSEA. Trimming at V came to 6 bases and at J to 4 bases, leaving 13 bases not matched to a gene. The CDR3 region has the DNA TGCAGCGTCGACGGGCTAGCGGGAGTTCGGGCAGATACGCAGTATTTT. Translated, it gives CSVDGLAGVRADTQYF.

J is TRBJ2-1 and V is TRBV5-1; TRBD2 matches at 8 bases. CDR1 is SGHRS, CDR2 YFSETQ, per germline. V dropped 5 bases and J dropped 3; count of bases not matched to a gene: 4. The CDR3 length is 14 residues. The CDR3 DNA is TGCGCCAGCAGACCCGGGACTAGCTACAATGAGCAGTTCTTC. Translation gives CASRPGTSYNEQFF.

This chain joins TRBV27 and TRBJ2-2; D is undetermined. CDR3 length: 17 amino acids. CDR1 and CDR2 (germline): MNHEY, SMNVEV (reference sequence). V was cut by 2 bases and J by 2 bases, with 15 bases left in between. In DNA form, the CDR3 reads TGTGCCAGCAGTTTAGTACTCTCACTTTCTAACACCGGGGAGCTGTTTTTT. Translation: CASSLVLSLSNTGELFF.

This clone was found once. The V and J genes are TRBV27 and TRBJ2-5; 11 nucleotides line up with TRBD2. V was pared by 6 bases and J by 2 bases, with 20 bases of the junction left unmatched. CDR1 MNHEY and CDR2 SMNVEV come from the germline V gene (reference sequence). CDR3 size: 20 residues. The DNA of the CDR3 is TGTGCCAGCAGCCCCATTTATTATAGACTAGCGGGAAGACGTCAAGAGACCCAGTACTTC. It encodes CASSPIYYRLAGRRQETQYF.

The gene calls are TRBV6-5 and TRBJ2-7; TRBD1 is a possible D gene (5 bases). V shed 6 bases and J shed 3 bases, with 12 bases lying between them. This CDR3 comprises 13 residues. Germline V gene data show CDR1 as MNHEY and CDR2 as SVGAGI. CDR3 amino acids: CASSRTPNYEQYF. The CDR3 nucleotides are TGTGCCAGCAGCCGGACACCGAACTACGAGCAGTACTTC.

This rearrangement joins TRBV6-1 to TRBJ2-1, with D perhaps TRBD1 (5 bases). V was shortened by 10 bases and J by 4 bases, with 14 bases between the two germline ends. Per germline, CDR1 MNHNS and CDR2 SASEGT. The CDR3 is 13 amino acids. CDR3: CATLSTGYNEQFF. In nucleotides, the CDR3 is TGTGCCACTTTAAGTACAGGTTACAATGAGCAGTTCTTC.

A single count supports this clone. J is TRBJ2-1 and V is TRBV12-5; weak D call: TRBD2 (5 bases). V lost 6 bases and J lost 4, with 13 bases in between. The CDR3 spans 14 residues. Germline V lookup: CDR1 LGHNT, CDR2 FRNRAP. The CDR3 here is CASGRGGLYNEQFF. CDR3 sequence (DNA): TGTGCTAGTGGCCGTGGAGGTTTGTACAATGAGCAGTTCTTC.

This sequence joins TRBV18 and TRBJ2-5; 9 nucleotides agree with TRBD1. The CDR3 runs 16 residues. Germline trimming cut 6 bases from V and 5 bases from J; bases unmatched to any gene: 13. From germline, CDR1 is KGHSH and CDR2 LQKENI. The CDR3 sequence: CASSQETHRGRETQYF. The CDR3 DNA sequence: TGTGCCAGCTCCCAAGAGACGCACAGGGGGCGGGAGACCCAGTACTTC.